The clone carrying this T cell receptor beta chain was seen a few times. Germline DNA was also extracted, while the blood RNA originated from unsorted whole blood. From approximately 0.5 ug of total RNA, TCR beta-specific cDNA was reverse-transcribed using a constant-region primer. ARM-PCR was slightly modified, and three nested multiplex PCR rounds with it gave rise to the TCR beta libraries. The first two PCR rounds used TRBV1-TRBV30 primers with a Cbeta primer, roughly 10 cycles each. TCRdb itself ran the multiplex PCR reads through MiXCR, one entry per CDR3 protein. This table has about 320,000 distinct CDR3 sequences, 55% to 65% appearing once. The data stem from a study of tumor-infiltrating lymphocytes in primary liver carcinoma. The germline V and J ends were trimmed by 4 bases and 2 bases, with 18 bases remaining between them. This CDR3 has 17 residues. Germline V gene sequence: CDR1 MDHEN, CDR2 SYDVKM.

V and J are TRBV28 and TRBJ1-5, with D maybe TRBD1 (5 bases). Sequences were obtained from peripheral blood. The receptor's source is a man aged 40-49 years with primary liver carcinoma and hepatitis B virus infection. CDR3 sequence (DNA): TGTGCCAGCAGTTCAGCGGGGACTAAAAGCGGCAATCAGCCCCAGCATTTT. This encodes CASSSAGTKSGNQPQHF.